The present TCR beta chain was sequenced within a study of blood T cell repertoires in COVID-19. As for the study in general: PBMCs, B-cell-depleted T cells, or T cells were the source of the cDNA or gDNA that made up the material.

In the original processing: Reference gene primer amplification in the assay estimated nucleated cell counts. TCRdb keeps only in-frame clones here, not all; method: immunoSEQ multiplex PCR. The V and J calls and clone size are taken from that table; D and trimming were inferred from the DNA. The sample records around 97,000 clones, roughly 87% being singletons. With V trimmed by 1 base and J by 12 bases, 8 bases remained unmatched. The germline V gene has CDR1 SGHDN and CDR2 FVKESK. The CDR3 consists of 13 residues. This rearrangement joins TRBV14 to TRBJ2-7; 8 bases are shared with TRBD1. This receptor was obtained from a human donor in a cohort sampled during active COVID-19. Material for sequencing was peripheral blood. The CDR3 sequence: CASSQAPTGVPYF. The CDR3 nucleotides are TGTGCCAGCAGCCAAGCCCCGACAGGGGTTCCGTACTTC.